This note documents a single T cell receptor (beta chain) sequence. These data originate in a study of blood T cell repertoires in COVID-19. Study as a whole: Italy, Spain and the United States were the sources of the convalescent and acute COVID-19 samples. T cells, B-cell-depleted T cells, or PBMCs provided the cDNA or gDNA that served as material.

Germline CDR1 reads SGHKS; CDR2 reads YYEKEE (reference sequence). Unmatched junction bases numbered 7, after V lost 4 bases and J lost 7 bases. The CDR3 contains 16 residues. Under the authors' procedure: Cell counts per sample came from amplifying reference gene primers. Sequenced by immunoSEQ multiplex PCR; TCRdb stores in-frame clones only, minus some. V, J and clone size are those of that table, while D and trimming were read from the DNA. This table holds 200,000 to 250,000 clones, about 80% found once. The rearrangement uses TRBV5-5 and TRBJ2-2; 13 positions agree with TRBD2. The sample comprised peripheral blood. This clonotype was obtained from a woman aged 55-69 years with acute or convalescent COVID-19. CDR3 protein: CASSPRLAGGLGELFF. In DNA, the CDR3 is TGTGCCAGCAGCCCCCGACTAGCGGGGGGCCTCGGGGAGCTGTTTTTT. Full variable domain (remainder filled in from reference TRBV5-5 and TRBJ2-2): DAGVTQSPTHLIKTRGQQVTLRCSPISGHKSVSWYQQVLGQGPQFIFQYYEKEERGRGNFPDRFSARQFPNYSSELNVNALLLGDSALYLCASSPRLAGGLGELFFGEGSRLTVL.